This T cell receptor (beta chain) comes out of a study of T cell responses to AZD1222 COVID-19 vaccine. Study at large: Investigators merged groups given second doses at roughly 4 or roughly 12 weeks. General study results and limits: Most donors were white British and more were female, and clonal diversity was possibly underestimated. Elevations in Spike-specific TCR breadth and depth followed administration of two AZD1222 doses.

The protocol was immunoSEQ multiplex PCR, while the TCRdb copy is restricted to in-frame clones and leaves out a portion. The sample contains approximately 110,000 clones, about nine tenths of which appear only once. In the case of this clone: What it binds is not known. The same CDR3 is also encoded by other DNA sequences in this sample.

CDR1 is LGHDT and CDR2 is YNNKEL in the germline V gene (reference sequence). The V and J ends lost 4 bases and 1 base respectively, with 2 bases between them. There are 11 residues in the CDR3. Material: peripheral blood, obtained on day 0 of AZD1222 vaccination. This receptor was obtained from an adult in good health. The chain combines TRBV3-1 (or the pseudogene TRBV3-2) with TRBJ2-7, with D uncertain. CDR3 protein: CASSRSYEQYF. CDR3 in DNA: TGTGCCAGCAGCCGATCCTACGAGCAGTACTTC.